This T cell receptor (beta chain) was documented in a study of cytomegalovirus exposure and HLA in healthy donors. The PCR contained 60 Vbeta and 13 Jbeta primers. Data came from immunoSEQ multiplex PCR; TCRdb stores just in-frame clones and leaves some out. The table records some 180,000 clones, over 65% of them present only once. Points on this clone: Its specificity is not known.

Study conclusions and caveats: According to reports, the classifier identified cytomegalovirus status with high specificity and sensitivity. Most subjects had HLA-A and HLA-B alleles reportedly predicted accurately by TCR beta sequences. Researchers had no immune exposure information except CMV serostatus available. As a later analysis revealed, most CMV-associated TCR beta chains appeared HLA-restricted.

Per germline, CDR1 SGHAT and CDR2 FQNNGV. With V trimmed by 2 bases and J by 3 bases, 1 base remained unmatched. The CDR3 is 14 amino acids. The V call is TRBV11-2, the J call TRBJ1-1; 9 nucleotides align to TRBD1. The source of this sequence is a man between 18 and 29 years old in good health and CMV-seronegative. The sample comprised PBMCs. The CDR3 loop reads CASSLNRGHTEAFF. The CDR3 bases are TGTGCCAGCAGCTTAAACAGGGGGCACACTGAAGCTTTCTTT.